These 31 T cell receptor beta chains were sequenced from one sample in a study of blood T cells in healthy people across ages. Alongside a J-beta primer mix, a sample-barcoded 5' primer served in a second PCR lasting about 7 to 11 cycles. One entry per CDR3 protein, called by TCRdb with MiXCR from the 5' RACE reads. The table records 730,000 or so distinct CDR3 sequences, about 43% of them present only once. The specimen sequenced was blood. The receptor source for this set is a man aged 80 or over in good health.

This clonotype was seen a few times. This chain connects TRBV20-1 to TRBJ2-5; D gene ambiguous. Per germline, CDR1 DFQATT and CDR2 SNEGSKA (reference sequence). CDR3 length: 14 amino acids. Trimming took 5 bases from V and 1 from J, leaving 14 bases between them. CDR3 region: CSAPGDGAQETQYF. The CDR3 bases are TGCAGTGCTCCAGGAGACGGAGCCCAAGAGACCCAGTACTTC.

This clonotype is a singleton in its sample. This sequence joins TRBV10-3 and TRBJ2-6; the D gene is possibly TRBD2 (6 bases). Between the trimmed V and J ends, which lost 8 bases and 0 bases, there was a span of 17 bases. The CDR3 covers 17 residues. The germline V gene encodes CDR1 ENHRY and CDR2 SYGVKD. CDR3 amino acids: CAIDSGREASGANVLTF. The CDR3, as DNA: TGTGCCATCGACAGCGGCAGGGAGGCCTCTGGGGCCAACGTCCTGACTTTC.

Concerning this clonotype: The junction and the germline gene differ at one end; a read error may be behind it. This rearrangement joins TRBV7-2 to TRBJ2-3; 8 positions match TRBD2. CDR1 and CDR2 (germline): SGHTA, FQGNSA. The CDR3 sequence is 19 residues long. The CDR3 reads CVSSFRSSGNTPSTDTQYF. The CDR3, as DNA: TGTGTCAGCAGCTTTCGTAGTAGCGGGAACACCCCTAGCACAGATACGCAGTATTTT.

The chain couples TRBV20-1 to TRBJ2-3, with D tentatively TRBD2 (6 bases). This CDR3 is built from 18 residues. V was clipped by 5 bases and J by 8 bases, with 32 bases between them. Per germline, CDR1 DFQATT and CDR2 SNEGSKA (reference sequence). In DNA, the CDR3 is TGCAGTGCTCCGAACACGGGGACCCTCAACGCGGGATGGAGTACGCAGTATTTT. It is translated as CSAPNTGTLNAGWSTQYF.

The chain uses TRBV20-1 and TRBJ2-5; D tentatively reads TRBD1 or TRBD2 (5 bases each). The CDR3 sequence is 12 residues long. V was shortened by 6 bases and J by 1 base, with 9 bases between the two germline ends. Germline CDR1 reads DFQATT; CDR2 reads SNEGSKA (reference sequence). DNA for the CDR3: TGCAGTGCGTGGGACGGCCAAGAGACCCAGTACTTC. Protein sequence: CSAWDGQETQYF.

This chain links TRBV5-1 with TRBJ2-1; D might be TRBD2 (5 bases). This CDR3 is 17 amino acids long. Germline CDR1 reads SGHRS; CDR2 reads YFSETQ. Trimming shortened V by 4 bases and J by 5 bases, and 22 bases separated the two germline ends. The CDR3 sequence: CASSPLGSGISNNEQFF. As DNA, the CDR3 is TGCGCCAGCAGCCCCCTAGGTTCCGGGATTTCAAACAATGAGCAGTTCTTC.

This clonotype came up a few times. This sequence joins TRBV4-3 and TRBJ1-2, with a tentative D call TRBD1 (5 bases). The CDR3 is 16 residues long. Germline V gene sequence: CDR1 LGHNA, CDR2 YSLEER. With 2 bases removed from V and 2 bases from J, the gap between germline ends came to 15 bases. The DNA of the CDR3 is TGCGCCAGCAGCCAAAGAATGGGGCGGTCGAACTATGGCTACACCTTC. It encodes CASSQRMGRSNYGYTF.

This clonotype was observed a few times. The gene calls are TRBV5-1 and TRBJ2-1; D remains ambiguous. Germline CDR1 reads SGHRS; CDR2 reads YFSETQ. V gave up 1 base and J gave up 4 bases, with 6 bases separating them. The CDR3 contains 13 residues. CDR3 coding DNA: TGCGCCAGCAGCTTGCGAGAATACAATGAGCAGTTCTTC. This gives the protein CASSLREYNEQFF.

V is TRBV28 and J is TRBJ2-7; D not resolved. CDR1 is MDHEN, CDR2 SYDVKM, per germline. Trimming cost V 6 bases and J 6 bases, with 21 bases left between them. This CDR3 has 15 amino acids. CDR3 in DNA: TGTGCCAGCAGGTTTGAGAGGATCCCATCTTCCGAGCAGTACTTC. Translated: CASRFERIPSSEQYF.

This clonotype was seen ten or more times. The chain combines TRBV29-1 with TRBJ2-4, with 8 bases aligning to TRBD1. J gave up 7 bases and V 6 bases, and 8 bases lay outside the gene matches. The CDR3 runs to 13 residues. Looked up from germline, CDR1 is SQVTM and CDR2 is ANQGSEA. The CDR3 sequence: CSVQDRERNIQYF. In DNA form, the CDR3 reads TGCAGCGTCCAGGACAGGGAGAGGAACATTCAGTACTTC.

A single count supports this clonotype. The rearrangement uses TRBV4-2 and TRBJ2-5; TRBD2 agrees at 7 bases. CDR1 and CDR2 (germline): LGHNA, YNFKEQ. The V gene end was trimmed by 0 bases and the J gene end by 4 bases; junction bases not matched to a gene: 5. This CDR3 has 15 amino acids. The CDR3 nucleotides are TGTGCCAGCAGCCAAGATTTTGGGGGGGGAGAGACCCAGTACTTC. Its translation: CASSQDFGGGETQYF.

The V and J genes are TRBV6-5 and TRBJ2-6, with 11 bases that match TRBD2. The V segment lost 2 bases and the J segment 2 bases; nucleotides outside the gene matches: 8. The germline V gene encodes CDR1 MNHEY and CDR2 SVGAGI. The CDR3 contains 19 residues. The CDR3 is CASSYELAGVRAGANVLTF. In DNA, the CDR3 is TGTGCCAGCAGTTACGAACTAGCGGGAGTTAGAGCTGGGGCCAACGTCCTGACTTTC.

The chain links TRBV10-1 to TRBJ2-4; no clear D. Looked up from germline, CDR1 is WNHNN and CDR2 is SYGVQD (reference sequence). The V end was cut by 0 bases, the J end by 13 bases, with 10 bases between. The CDR3 consists of 12 residues. The CDR3 DNA is TGCGCCAGCAGTGAGTCGGGCCTAGAGCAGTACTTC. Residues: CASSESGLEQYF.

In this sample, this clonotype turned up a few times. This chain joins TRBV6-1 and TRBJ2-7; D not certain. Trimming removed 3 bases from V and 0 bases from J, with 12 bases in between. The CDR3 contains 15 residues. Germline lookup yields CDR1 MNHNS and CDR2 SASEGT. The CDR3 DNA reads TGTGCCAGCAGTGACAATCTGCTTCACTCCTACGAGCAGTACTTC. Translated: CASSDNLLHSYEQYF.

The V gene is TRBV30, the J gene TRBJ1-2; no clear D. CDR1 is GTSNPN, CDR2 SVGIG, per germline (reference sequence). This CDR3 is built from 12 residues. Trimming cost V 3 bases and J 8 bases, with 13 bases left between them. The CDR3 sequence is CAWRVPPAGYTF. The DNA of the CDR3 is TGTGCCTGGAGAGTGCCCCCGGCCGGCTACACCTTC.

This clonotype was observed a few times. The rearrangement joins TRBV7-2 to TRBJ2-7, with 11 bases matching TRBD2. CDR1 and CDR2 from the germline V gene are SGHTA and FQGNSA. This CDR3 is built from 19 residues. With V trimmed by 5 bases and J by 7 bases, 22 bases remained unmatched. For the CDR3, the DNA is TGTGCCAGCAGCCCCCGCGGACTAGCGGGTGGAAAACGGGGCAATGAGCAGTACTTC. Amino acids: CASSPRGLAGGKRGNEQYF.

The genes are TRBV7-3 and TRBJ2-4; a weak D match, TRBD2 (6 bases). The DNA matches TRBJ2-7 better at its end, which makes the J call doubtful. Germline-derived CDR1 and CDR2 are SGHTA and FQGTGA. This CDR3 has 13 amino acids. This CDR3 reads CASSLGGKSEQYF. CDR3 DNA sequence: TGTGCCAGCAGCTTAGGGGGGAAAAGCGAGCAGTACTTC.

The J gene is TRBJ2-5, the V gene TRBV6-5, with 7 positions matching TRBD2. The CDR3 spans 15 residues. Germline V gene data show CDR1 as MNHEY and CDR2 as SVGAGI. V lost 2 bases and J lost 5; bases outside the gene matches: 8. CDR3 nucleotide sequence: TGTGCCAGCAGTTACGGGACTAATCTGGGGGAGACCCAGTACTTC. It codes for CASSYGTNLGETQYF.

The chain links TRBV19 to TRBJ1-5, with a tentative D call TRBD1 (5 bases). This CDR3 contains 15 residues. V was cut by 5 bases and J by 3 bases, with 14 bases left in between. Germline V lookup: CDR1 LNHDA, CDR2 SQIVND (reference sequence). Here the CDR3 DNA reads TGTGCCAGTAGTCCATCGGACATAACCAATCAGCCCCAGCATTTT. This gives the protein CASSPSDITNQPQHF.

This clonotype showed up just a few times. The gene calls are TRBV5-1 and TRBJ2-3; tentatively, D is TRBD1 (6 bases). CDR1 is SGHRS, CDR2 YFSETQ, per germline. Trimming shortened V by 6 bases and J by 0 bases, and 11 bases separated the two germline ends. This CDR3 is 14 amino acids long. Here the CDR3 DNA reads TGCGCCAGCACAAGACAGGATAGCACAGATACGCAGTATTTT. Its protein product is CASTRQDSTDTQYF.

In its sample, this clonotype was seen a few times. The chain is built from TRBV7-2 and TRBJ2-5; the D is unclear. Germline loops: CDR1 SGHTA, CDR2 FQGNSA. The CDR3 consists of 14 residues. V gave up 1 base and J gave up 1 base, with 7 bases separating them. The CDR3 region is CASSLDGSQETQYF. The CDR3 region has the DNA TGTGCCAGCAGCTTAGACGGCAGCCAAGAGACCCAGTACTTC.

This chain links TRBV20-1 with TRBJ2-4, with TRBD2 as a possible D gene (6 bases). Matching the DNA end better, TRBJ2-7 makes the J call doubtful. This CDR3 is 14 amino acids long. Germline V gene sequence: CDR1 DFQATT, CDR2 SNEGSKA (reference sequence). DNA of the CDR3: TGCAGTGCTCAAGGGGTAGCGGAAAACTACGAGCAGTACTTC. This sequence encodes CSAQGVAENYEQYF.

This clonotype was detected ten times or more. The V call is TRBV18, the J call TRBJ2-7; D possibly corresponds to TRBD1 (6 bases). Trimming took 4 bases from V and 7 from J, leaving 14 bases between them. The CDR3 is 13 amino acids. CDR1 is KGHSH and CDR2 is LQKENI in the germline V gene. This CDR3 reads CASSLGQKGEQYF. CDR3 nucleotides: TGTGCCAGCTCACTTGGACAGAAAGGAGAGCAGTACTTC.

Here the CDR3 DNA reads TGTGCCAGCAGTTTTGGGACTAGCGGGTCAGATACGCAGTATTTT. Protein product: CASSFGTSGSDTQYF. The J gene is TRBJ2-3, the V gene TRBV6-2 or TRBV6-3, with 12 bases matching TRBD2. This CDR3 is built from 15 residues. Germline CDR1 MNHEY, CDR2 SVGEGT. The junction had 3 bases not matched to a gene; V was cut back by 4 bases and J by 4 bases.

This clonotype was found a few times. This rearrangement joins TRBV7-9 to TRBJ2-3; D possibly corresponds to TRBD1 (7 bases). Germline V gene data show CDR1 as SEHNR and CDR2 as FQNEAQ (reference sequence). CDR3 size: 13 residues. V lost 5 bases, J lost 8 bases, and 14 bases lay in between. CDR3 sequence: CASSQRQGGTQYF. CDR3 DNA sequence: TGTGCCAGCAGCCAAAGACAGGGAGGTACGCAGTATTTT. Full variable domain (outside the CDR3, taken from reference TRBV7-9 and TRBJ2-3): DTGVSQNPRHKITKRGQNVTFRCDPISEHNRLYWYRQTLGQGPEFLTYFQNEAQLEKSRLLSDRFSAERPKGSFSTLEIQRTEQGDSAMYLCASSQRQGGTQYFGPGTRLTVL.

This clonotype is a singleton in its sample. The chain employs TRBV4-2 and TRBJ2-1; 13 bases align to TRBD2. CDR3 length equals 15 residues. The V and J ends lost 2 bases and 8 bases, in that order; junction bases with no gene match: 3. Germline V gene sequence: CDR1 LGHNA, CDR2 YNFKEQ. CDR3 sequence (DNA): TGTGCCAGCAGCCAAACTAGCGGGGGGGCCGATGAGCAGTTCTTC. Residues: CASSQTSGGADEQFF.

This chain joins TRBV12-5 and TRBJ2-7; D unclear. V gave up 1 base and J gave up 0 bases, with 10 bases separating them. The germline V gene encodes CDR1 LGHNT and CDR2 FRNRAP. The CDR3 is 15 amino acids. CDR3 bases: TGTGCTAGTGGTTTGGCTGACACCAGCTCCTACGAGCAGTACTTC. This gives the protein CASGLADTSSYEQYF. Together with reference TRBV12-5 and TRBJ2-7, the CDR3 gives the full variable domain: DARVTQTPRHKVTEMGQEVTMRCQPILGHNTVFWYRQTMMQGLELLAYFRNRAPLDDSGMPKDRFSAEMPDATLATLKIQPSEPRDSAVYFCASGLADTSSYEQYFGPGTRLTVT.

CDR3 nucleotides: TGTGCCAGCAGCTTAGCCGGGCGGGGCTACAATGAGCAGTACTTC. Protein sequence: CASSLAGRGYNEQYF. The V gene is TRBV7-9, the J gene TRBJ2-5, with a weak D call TRBD2 (6 bases). The CDR3 is 15 residues long. The ends were cut back, 0 bases at V and 11 bases at J, with 19 bases in the middle. Germline values: CDR1 SEHNR, CDR2 FQNEAQ (reference sequence).

The J gene is TRBJ2-3, the V gene TRBV7-9, with 9 bases lining up with TRBD1. CDR1 and CDR2 (germline): SEHNR, FQNEAQ (reference sequence). CDR3 length: 18 residues. The V segment lost 5 bases and the J segment 2 bases; nucleotides outside the gene matches: 14. This chain's CDR3 is CASSLKRDGTGYTDTQYF. The CDR3 nucleotides read TGTGCCAGCAGCCTCAAAAGGGACGGGACAGGGTACACAGATACGCAGTATTTT.

This clonotype was counted ten times or more. The V call is TRBV5-1, the J call TRBJ2-3; TRBD1 agrees at 7 bases. There are 14 residues in the CDR3. With V trimmed by 4 bases and J by 0 bases, 2 bases remained unmatched. Looked up from germline, CDR1 is SGHRS and CDR2 is YFSETQ. The CDR3 DNA sequence: TGCGCCAGCAGCGCGGACAGGAGCACAGATACGCAGTATTTT. This encodes CASSADRSTDTQYF.

The genes are TRBV3-1 and TRBJ2-3; D may be TRBD1 (5 bases). V was trimmed by 4 bases and J by 14 bases, leaving 22 bases between them. Germline CDR1 LGHDT, CDR2 YNNKEL (reference sequence). The CDR3 totals 14 residues. The CDR3 coding sequence is TGTGCCAGCAGCCTGGCAGGAAAGCACAGGTACGCGTATTTT. Its translation is CASSLAGKHRYAYF.